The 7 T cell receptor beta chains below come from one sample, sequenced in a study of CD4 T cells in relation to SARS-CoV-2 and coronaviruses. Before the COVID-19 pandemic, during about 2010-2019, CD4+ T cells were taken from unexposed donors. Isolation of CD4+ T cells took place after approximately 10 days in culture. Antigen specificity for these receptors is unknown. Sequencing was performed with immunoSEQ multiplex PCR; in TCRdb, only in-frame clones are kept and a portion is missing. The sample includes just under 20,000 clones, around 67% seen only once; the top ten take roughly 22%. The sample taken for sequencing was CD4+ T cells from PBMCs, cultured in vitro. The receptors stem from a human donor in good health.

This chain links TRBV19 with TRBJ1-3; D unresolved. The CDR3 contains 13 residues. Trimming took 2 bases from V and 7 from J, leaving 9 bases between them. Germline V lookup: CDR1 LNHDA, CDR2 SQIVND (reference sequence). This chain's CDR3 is CASSINSGNTIYF. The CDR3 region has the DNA TGTGCCAGTAGTATAAACAGCGGGAACACCATATATTTT.

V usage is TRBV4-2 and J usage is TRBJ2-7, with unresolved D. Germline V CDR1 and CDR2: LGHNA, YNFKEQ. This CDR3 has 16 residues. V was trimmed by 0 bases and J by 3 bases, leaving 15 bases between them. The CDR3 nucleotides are TGTGCCAGCAGCCAAGAGGGTCAGACCACGATCTACGAGCAGTACTTC. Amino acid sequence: CASSQEGQTTIYEQYF.

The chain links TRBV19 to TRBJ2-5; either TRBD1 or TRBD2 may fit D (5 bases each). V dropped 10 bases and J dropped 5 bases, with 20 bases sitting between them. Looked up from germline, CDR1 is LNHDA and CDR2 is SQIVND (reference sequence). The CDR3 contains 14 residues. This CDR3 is CATEKPGPSETQYF. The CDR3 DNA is TGTGCCACAGAAAAACCGGGACCATCGGAGACCCAGTACTTC.

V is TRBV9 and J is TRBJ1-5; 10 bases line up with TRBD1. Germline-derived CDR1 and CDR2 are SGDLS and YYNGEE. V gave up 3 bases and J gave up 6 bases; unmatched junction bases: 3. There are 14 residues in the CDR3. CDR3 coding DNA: TGTGCCAGCAGCGAGACAGGGGGCGTTCAGCCCCAGCATTTT. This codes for CASSETGGVQPQHF.

The CDR3 bases are TGTGCCTGGAGACCTCCGGGGCGAGAGACCCAGTACTTC. This translates into CAWRPPGRETQYF. The chain couples TRBV30 to TRBJ2-5; D could derive from TRBD1 or TRBD2 (5 bases each). The CDR3 consists of 13 residues. The germline CDR1 and CDR2 sequences are GTSNPN and SVGIG (reference sequence). Trimming left V 3 bases short and J 4 bases short, with 12 bases between.

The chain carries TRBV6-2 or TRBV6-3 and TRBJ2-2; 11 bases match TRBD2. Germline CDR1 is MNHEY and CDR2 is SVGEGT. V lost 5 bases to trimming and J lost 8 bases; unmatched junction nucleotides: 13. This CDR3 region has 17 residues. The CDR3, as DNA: TGTGCCAGCAGTCTCCTACGACTAGCGGGACAGTCAGGGGAGCTGTTTTTT. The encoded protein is CASSLLRLAGQSGELFF.

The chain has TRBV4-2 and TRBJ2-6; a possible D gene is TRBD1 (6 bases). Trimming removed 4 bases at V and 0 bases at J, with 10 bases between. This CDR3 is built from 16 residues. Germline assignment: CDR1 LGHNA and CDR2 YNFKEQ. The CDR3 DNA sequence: TGTGCCAGCAGCCCAAGACAGGACTCTGGGGCCAACGTCCTGACTTTC. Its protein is CASSPRQDSGANVLTF.